The rows below give T cell receptor beta chains drawn from one sample of a study of blood T cell repertoires in COVID-19. Assay used: immunoSEQ multiplex PCR; TCRdb lists only in-frame clones, some missing. The repertoire consists of just over 200,000 clones, with 70% to 90% occurring once and the leading ten covering approximately 6.1%. Source material: peripheral blood. The origin of the receptors is a man older than 75 with acute or convalescent COVID-19. The CDR3 runs from the conserved cysteine through the conserved F or W.

V | CDR3
TRBV4-3 | CASSPFRQSGYTF
TRBV5-1 | CASSLGTSGYNEQFF
TRBV11-2 | CASSPGLLRGTEAFF
TRBV6-5 | CASVGQGRGNEQFF
TRBV28 | CASSYTGPSGRAGQFF
TRBV5-1 | CASSLVAPPSTDTQYF
TRBV20-1 | CSPDTNYGYTF
TRBV7-9 | CASSPPTGATEAFF
TRBV18 | CASSPRQGQGNTGQFF
TRBV28 | CASSTDRVKAFF
TRBV15 | CATSRGLASGRIETQYF
TRBV15 | CATSGDWGAEAFF
TRBV27 | CASSLGLAGGFEQFF
TRBV18 | CASSPRGGISYNEQFF
TRBV18 | CASSLGQPGTYEQYF
TRBV6-5 | CASSSQGSTEAFF
TRBV7-6 | CASSLAGQGRETQYF
TRBV28 | CASAEGVTPGELFF
TRBV7-3 | CASSLYPWVRGYTDTQYF
TRBV10-3 | CAISDQGKNTEAFF
TRBV11-2 | CASSSRVGDRGTNEQFF